This T cell receptor (beta chain) is drawn from a study of graft-versus-host responses after intestinal transplantation. About the study: After anti-thymocyte globulin induction, recipients took tacrolimus and steroids for three to four years.

TCRdb's table, derived via immunoSEQ multiplex PCR, lists solely in-frame clones and lacks some. The table has tens of thousands of clones, over 85% seen once; the top ten hold 5.5% to 6%. V lost 6 bases, J lost 7 bases, and 7 bases stayed unmatched. There are 14 residues in the CDR3. Germline CDR1 and CDR2: SNHLY and FYNNEI. The chain couples TRBV2 to TRBJ2-2, with TRBD1 matching over 8 bases. Here the sequenced sample was PBMCs, taken roughly 760 days after a first intestinal transplant, on the day of a second. This clonotype originated in a human patient who received an intestinal transplant, so some T cells may come from the graft donor. CDR3 amino acids: CASRRDRFIGELFF. CDR3 nucleotide sequence: TGTGCCAGCAGAAGGGACAGGTTCATCGGGGAGCTGTTTTTT.